A single sample gave rise to the 19 T cell receptor beta chains below, sequenced in a study of T cells in Graves' hyperthyroidism and ophthalmopathy. TCR beta CDR3 sequences were amplified from RNA transcripts. Researchers ran a first-round RT-PCR on the TCR CDR3 using the HTBI primer set. MiXCR was run by TCRdb on the multiplex PCR reads, yielding one entry per CDR3 protein. Of under 400,000 distinct CDR3 sequences in the sample, around 13% were seen once. The specimen was blood. The source of these receptors is a woman in her sixties with Graves' hyperthyroidism.

This clonotype was seen at least ten times. The chain has TRBV11-2 and TRBJ2-1, with D tentatively TRBD1 or TRBD2 (5 bases each). CDR1 and CDR2 from the germline V gene are SGHAT and FQNNGV. There are 15 residues in the CDR3. V lost 1 base, J lost 7 bases, and 14 bases lay in between. The CDR3, as DNA: TGTGCCAGCAGCTTAGGAGGGACCTTGGGTAATGAGCAGTTCTTC. This codes for CASSLGGTLGNEQFF.

For this clonotype: This may stem from a read error, because a much larger clone lies one nucleotide away. This chain links TRBV7-9 with TRBJ2-7, with TRBD1 identical over 7 bases. CDR3 size: 13 residues. Per the germline V gene, CDR1 is SEHNR and CDR2 is FQNEAQ (reference sequence). The CDR3, as DNA: TGTGTCAGCAGCCCGACAGGGCCCTACGAGCAGTACTTC. It specifies CVSSPTGPYEQYF.

The chain uses TRBV9 and TRBJ2-7, with D unresolved. V lost 4 bases and J lost 6, with 17 bases in between. Germline V gene sequence: CDR1 SGDLS, CDR2 YYNGEE. CDR3 size: 14 residues. CDR3 sequence (DNA): TGTGCCAGCAGCCCCGGTGTTAACCCCTCCGAGCAGTACTTC. Translated: CASSPGVNPSEQYF.

This clonotype was counted many times. This rearrangement joins TRBV12-3 or TRBV12-4 to TRBJ2-5, with D possibly being TRBD1 or TRBD2 (6 bases each). V was shortened by 6 bases and J by 1 base, with 15 bases between the two germline ends. The CDR3 extends over 15 amino acids. The CDR3 coding sequence is TGTGCCAGCAGCCCCCCGGGGGCACGCCAAGAGACCCAGTACTTC. Its translation is CASSPPGARQETQYF.

Many counts were recorded for this clonotype. J is TRBJ2-7 and V is TRBV18, with D possibly being TRBD1 (5 bases). Germline V gene data show CDR1 as KGHSH and CDR2 as LQKENI. V was cut by 1 base and J by 3 bases, with 16 bases left in between. This CDR3 region has 16 residues. CDR3 residues: CASSPLRAASLYEQYF. The CDR3 coding sequence is TGTGCCAGCTCACCACTCAGGGCAGCCAGCCTCTACGAGCAGTACTTC.

The chain is built from TRBV20-1 and TRBJ1-3, with D unclear. Germline values: CDR1 DFQATT, CDR2 SNEGSKA (reference sequence). The CDR3 contains 13 residues. Trimming shortened V by 0 bases and J by 6 bases, and 9 bases separated the two germline ends. The DNA for the CDR3 is TGCAGTGCTAGAGACTATTCGATAAACACCATATATTTT. Translated: CSARDYSINTIYF.

This clonotype came up a few times. The chain recombines TRBV10-3 with TRBJ1-5, with D perhaps matching TRBD1 (5 bases). Trimming removed 6 bases from V and 6 bases from J, with 12 bases in between. The CDR3 consists of 13 residues. The V gene's germline CDR1 is ENHRY and CDR2 SYGVKD. DNA for the CDR3: TGTGCCATCAGCCAGGGAGGATCTCAGCCCCAGCATTTT. Its translation is CAISQGGSQPQHF.

This clonotype was detected ten times or more. V gene TRBV11-2 combines with J gene TRBJ2-7, with TRBD2 identical over 7 bases. Trimming took 4 bases from V and 4 from J; bases not matched to a gene: 10. The CDR3 loop spans 15 amino acids. Per the germline V gene, CDR1 is SGHAT and CDR2 is FQNNGV. CDR3 in DNA: TGTGCCAGCAGCTCCGACGCGGGAGTAGGGTACGAGCAGTACTTC. This encodes CASSSDAGVGYEQYF. Complete variable domain (other parts from reference TRBV11-2 and TRBJ2-7): EAGVAQSPRYKIIEKRQSVAFWCNPISGHATLYWYQQILGQGPKLLIQFQNNGVVDDSQLPKDRFSAERLKGVDSTLKIQPAKLEDSAVYLCASSSDAGVGYEQYFGPGTRLTVT.

This clonotype was found many times. The J gene is TRBJ2-3, the V gene TRBV19, with 14 bases lining up with TRBD2. V lost 0 bases to trimming and J lost 6 bases; unmatched junction nucleotides: 8. This CDR3 region has 18 residues. Germline V CDR1 and CDR2: LNHDA, SQIVND (reference sequence). CDR3 nucleotides: TGTGCCAGTAGTATAGACGGAGGACTAGCGGGAGGTACGGATACGCAGTATTTT. The encoded protein is CASSIDGGLAGGTDTQYF.

This clonotype was detected many times. This rearrangement joins TRBV5-1 to TRBJ1-2; D may be TRBD1 (5 bases). The CDR3 is made up of 13 amino acids. Germline V gene sequence: CDR1 SGHRS, CDR2 YFSETQ. Between the trimmed V and J ends, which lost 2 bases and 10 bases, there was a span of 15 bases. CDR3 sequence reads: CASSFGTQADYTF. CDR3 DNA: TGCGCCAGCAGCTTTGGGACTCAAGCTGACTACACCTTC.

The chain carries TRBV6-1 and TRBJ2-3, with D perhaps TRBD1 (6 bases). The CDR3 totals 15 residues. V was pared by 8 bases and J by 0 bases, with 15 bases between. Germline V lookup: CDR1 MNHNS, CDR2 SASEGT. CDR3 DNA sequence: TGTGCCAGCTCCGGACAGCCTCCTAGCACAGATACGCAGTATTTT. Its protein is CASSGQPPSTDTQYF.

V gene TRBV29-1 combines with J gene TRBJ1-1, with TRBD1 matching 9 bases. The CDR3 is made up of 14 amino acids. The V gene's germline CDR1 is SQVTM and CDR2 ANQGSEA. CDR3 region: CGADRGGGNTEAFF. CDR3 nucleotide sequence: TGCGGCGCGGACAGGGGAGGGGGTAACACTGAAGCTTTCTTT. Variable domain in full (rest from reference TRBV29-1 and TRBJ1-1): SAVISQKPSRDICQRGTSLTIQCQVDSQVTMMFWYRQQPGQSLTLIATANQGSEATYESGFVIDKFPISRPNLTFSTLTVSNMSPEDSSIYLCGADRGGGNTEAFFGQGTRLTVV.

This clonotype was seen more than once but under ten times. The chain recombines TRBV7-3 with TRBJ2-5, with a weak D call TRBD2 (6 bases). The CDR3 has 14 amino acids. The V gene lost 5 bases and the J gene lost 7 bases, with 17 bases spanning the gap. Germline V gene lookup returns CDR1 SGHTA and CDR2 FQGTGA. The CDR3 sequence is CASSVSSAEGTQYF. The CDR3 DNA is TGTGCCAGCAGCGTTTCTAGCGCGGAGGGGACCCAGTACTTC.

The gene calls are TRBV2 and TRBJ2-3, with 7 bases lining up with TRBD2. The germline V gene encodes CDR1 SNHLY and CDR2 FYNNEI. Trimming took 5 bases from V and 2 from J; bases not matched to a gene: 4. This CDR3 is 14 amino acids long. CDR3 sequence reads: CASSRAGPTDTQYF. The CDR3 coding sequence is TGTGCCAGCAGTAGAGCGGGACCCACAGATACGCAGTATTTT.

In its sample, this clonotype was seen many times. The V gene is TRBV12-3 or TRBV12-4, the J gene TRBJ1-1; TRBD1 is a possible D gene (5 bases). There are 16 residues in the CDR3. With 3 bases removed from V and 0 bases from J, the gap between germline ends came to 14 bases. The CDR3 region has the DNA TGTGCCAGCAGTTTTCCCCAGGGACGGATGAACACTGAAGCTTTCTTT. Residues: CASSFPQGRMNTEAFF.

The V and J genes are TRBV12-3 or TRBV12-4 and TRBJ2-7; D is perhaps TRBD2 (5 bases). CDR3 size: 14 residues. Trimming removed 6 bases at V and 7 bases at J, with 19 bases between. The CDR3, as DNA: TGTGCCAGCAGATCCCCAGCTTTGTCGGGGGAGCAGTACTTC. It yields the protein CASRSPALSGEQYF.

This clonotype was seen repeatedly, ten times or more. This rearrangement joins TRBV5-1 to TRBJ2-5, with D possibly matching TRBD1 (6 bases). CDR1 SGHRS and CDR2 YFSETQ come from the germline V gene. The V and J ends lost 4 bases and 0 bases respectively, with 7 bases between them. CDR3 length: 13 amino acids. The CDR3: CASSQGNQETQYF. CDR3 coding DNA: TGCGCCAGCAGCCAGGGGAACCAAGAGACCCAGTACTTC.

This clonotype was observed many times. J is TRBJ2-3 and V is TRBV5-1; D unclear. The CDR3 loop spans 14 amino acids. Germline lookup yields CDR1 SGHRS and CDR2 YFSETQ. Trimming took off 0 bases at V and 4 bases at J, with 9 bases between the two ends. In DNA form, the CDR3 reads TGCGCCAGCAGCTTGGGTAGAGCGTCAGATACGCAGTATTTT. Its protein product is CASSLGRASDTQYF.

This rearrangement joins TRBV12-5 to TRBJ2-7; D is possibly TRBD1 (6 bases). The germline V gene encodes CDR1 LGHNT and CDR2 FRNRAP. The CDR3 contains 13 residues. The V gene lost 6 bases and the J gene lost 6 bases, with 15 bases spanning the gap. CDR3 bases: TGTGCTAGTGGGGTCCAGGGGTTTCGCGAGCAGTACTTC. Its translation: CASGVQGFREQYF. The variable domain in full, completed from reference TRBV12-5 and TRBJ2-7, reads DARVTQTPRHKVTEMGQEVTMRCQPILGHNTVFWYRQTMMQGLELLAYFRNRAPLDDSGMPKDRFSAEMPDATLATLKIQPSEPRDSAVYFCASGVQGFREQYFGPGTRLTVT.